These T cell receptor beta chains were read from a single sample in a study of neurological immune-mediated disorders. TCRdb re-analysed the 5' RACE reads in MiXCR, keeping a single row per CDR3 protein. In the table there are approximately 53,000 distinct CDR3 sequences, 8% to 10% of which are singletons. The material sequenced was PBMCs. These receptors were taken from a woman in her 40s in good health. Each CDR3 is given with its conserved first and last residue. The order of the fields is V gene, CDR3 protein.

v_gene: TRBV7-2; CDR3aa: CASSSMRSTGLTF
v_gene: TRBV7-2; CDR3aa: CASSIRDRVPFF
v_gene: TRBV9; CDR3aa: CASSVESDFNYEQYF
v_gene: TRBV20-1; CDR3aa: CSASRAGYQPQHF
v_gene: TRBV18; CDR3aa: CASSPVKVNTEAFF
v_gene: TRBV4-3; CDR3aa: CASSQDPGQGTGRAFF
v_gene: TRBV20-1; CDR3aa: CSASKDSTDTQYF
v_gene: TRBV29-1; CDR3aa: CSFTAAGYGYTF
v_gene: TRBV6-2/TRBV6-3; CDR3aa: CASSEVGFPYEAFF
v_gene: TRBV10-3; CDR3aa: CAIRASQTDEQYF
v_gene: TRBV6-6; CDR3aa: CASSLVSGGEYEQYF
v_gene: TRBV6-1; CDR3aa: CASSEAATEQFF
v_gene: TRBV24-1; CDR3aa: CATSDSRDRGNEQFF
v_gene: TRBV6-5; CDR3aa: CASSYGGHTGELFF
v_gene: TRBV6-1; CDR3aa: CASRTGRSSYNQYF
v_gene: TRBV3-1; CDR3aa: CASSQDTNTIYF
v_gene: TRBV5-1; CDR3aa: CASSLGAGSDTEAFF
v_gene: TRBV5-1; CDR3aa: CASSRGGGGNTEAFF
v_gene: TRBV20-1; CDR3aa: CSAPDWPNEQFF
v_gene: TRBV15; CDR3aa: CATSNNLNTIYF
v_gene: TRBV7-2; CDR3aa: CASSLTIAAGNTGELFF
v_gene: TRBV6-5; CDR3aa: CASRPRGSGNTIYF
v_gene: TRBV3-1; CDR3aa: CASSGAGFFYEQYF
v_gene: TRBV20-1; CDR3aa: CSAHIEDRWNTEAFF
v_gene: TRBV7-9; CDR3aa: CASSEGVAEAFF
v_gene: TRBV12-3/TRBV12-4; CDR3aa: CASSHRAEGKLFF
v_gene: TRBV4-2; CDR3aa: CASSSPRESPLHF
v_gene: TRBV6-1; CDR3aa: CASTQSEGYGYTF
v_gene: TRBV7-2; CDR3aa: CASSQTAGGNSPLHF
v_gene: TRBV29-1; CDR3aa: CSVETRQGRTEAFF
v_gene: TRBV20-1; CDR3aa: CSARVGLADNGEQFF
v_gene: TRBV20-1; CDR3aa: CSARDLTGANGEKLFF
v_gene: TRBV20-1; CDR3aa: CSAYSGGLPYEQYF
v_gene: TRBV29-1; CDR3aa: CSVVGVFGYTF
v_gene: TRBV29-1; CDR3aa: CSAVSWLNTEAFF
v_gene: TRBV5-1; CDR3aa: CASSLGQGNIQYF
v_gene: TRBV5-1; CDR3aa: CASSFGPGPNEQFF
v_gene: TRBV7-6; CDR3aa: CASTPPGASYEQYF
v_gene: TRBV9; CDR3aa: CASSVGTSDSEQYF
v_gene: TRBV20-1; CDR3aa: CSARDWIAGTNEQYF
v_gene: TRBV7-8; CDR3aa: CASSSTPTGGSEQFF
v_gene: TRBV2; CDR3aa: CASSEPDAGPSTDTQYF
v_gene: TRBV7-2; CDR3aa: CASSWRTSGAHYEQYF